The TCR beta chain under discussion was sequenced for a study of T-cell reconstitution after alpha-beta-depleted transplantation in children. This clonotype was detected many times. The CDR3 length is 16 residues. V gave up 1 base and J gave up 2 bases, with 12 bases separating them. Germline V gene sequence: CDR1 SGHTA, CDR2 FQGNSA. A TCRbeta library incorporating unique molecular identifiers was prepared. TCRdb re-analysed the PCR reads in MiXCR, keeping a single row per CDR3 protein. The sample gives about 72,000 distinct CDR3 sequences, about 7.3% of which show up once; around 2.5% is in the top ten.

This chain connects TRBV7-2 to TRBJ1-5; D unclear. The sequences come from PBMCs from the stem cell graft donor, collected from the stem cell graft. The TCR sequence derives from a human donor who donated a stem cell graft to a child with acute lymphoblastic leukemia. CDR3 loop: CASSLGTELGNQPQHF. The CDR3 nucleotides are TGTGCCAGCAGCTTAGGTACGGAATTGGGCAATCAGCCCCAGCATTTT.